Included here is one T cell receptor (beta chain) sequence, with context. The data originate from a study of radiotherapy plus CTLA-4 blockade in lung cancer. Losses at the gene ends were 7 bases for V and 12 bases for J; bases not matched to a gene: 16. The CDR3 sequence is 16 residues long. Per germline, CDR1 MNHEY and CDR2 SMNVEV (reference sequence). Using immunoSEQ multiplex PCR, the repertoire was profiled, and TCRdb retains in-frame clones only, with some absent. Here the sample spans around 44,000 clones, roughly three quarters being singletons. The sequence derives from a human donor with non-small cell lung cancer whose response to radiotherapy plus ipilimumab could not be evaluated. J is TRBJ2-5 and V is TRBV27; TRBD2 agrees at 14 bases. This sample comprised peripheral blood, obtained from a patient treated with radiotherapy plus ipilimumab. The CDR3: CASTRASGTSGSKEYF. The CDR3 coding sequence is TGTGCCAGCACTAGAGCCTCCGGGACTAGCGGGAGTAAGGAGTACTTC.